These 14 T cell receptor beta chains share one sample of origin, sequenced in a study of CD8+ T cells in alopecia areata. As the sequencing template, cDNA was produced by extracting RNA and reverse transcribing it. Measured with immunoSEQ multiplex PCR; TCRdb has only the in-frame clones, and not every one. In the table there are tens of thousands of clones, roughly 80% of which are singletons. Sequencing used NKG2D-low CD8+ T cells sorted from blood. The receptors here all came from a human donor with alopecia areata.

CDR3 in amino acids: CASSDLAGASEQYF. The CDR3 DNA reads as TGTGCCAGCAGCGACCTAGCGGGGGCCTCCGAGCAGTACTTC. The chain recombines TRBV7-9 with TRBJ2-7, with 10 bases fitting TRBD2. The trim removed 5 bases at V and 6 bases at J, leaving 7 bases unmatched. The CDR3 has 14 amino acids. Germline values: CDR1 SEHNR, CDR2 FQNEAQ (reference sequence).

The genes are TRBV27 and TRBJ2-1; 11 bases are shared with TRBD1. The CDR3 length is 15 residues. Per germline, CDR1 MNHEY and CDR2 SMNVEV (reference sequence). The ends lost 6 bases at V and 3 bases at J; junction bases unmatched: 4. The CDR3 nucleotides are TGTGCCAGCAGCGCCGGGACAGGGGGCTACAATGAGCAGTTCTTC. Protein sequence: CASSAGTGGYNEQFF.

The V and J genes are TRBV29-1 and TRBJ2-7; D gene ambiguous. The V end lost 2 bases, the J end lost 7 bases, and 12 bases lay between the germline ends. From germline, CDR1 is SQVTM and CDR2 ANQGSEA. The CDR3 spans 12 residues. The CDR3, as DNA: TGCAGCGTTGAACAAGACGAGGAGGAGCAGTACTTC. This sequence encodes CSVEQDEEEQYF.

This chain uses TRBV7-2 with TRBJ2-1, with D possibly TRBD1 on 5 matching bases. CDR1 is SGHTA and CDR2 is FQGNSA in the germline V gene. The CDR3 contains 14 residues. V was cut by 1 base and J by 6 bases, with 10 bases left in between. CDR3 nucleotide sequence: TGTGCCAGCAGCTTAGGTTACAGGCCCAATGAGCAGTTCTTC. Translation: CASSLGYRPNEQFF.

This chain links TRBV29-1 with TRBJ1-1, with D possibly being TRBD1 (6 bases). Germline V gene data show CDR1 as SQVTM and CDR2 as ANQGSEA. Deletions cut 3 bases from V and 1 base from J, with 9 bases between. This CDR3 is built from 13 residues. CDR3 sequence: CSVETTGNTEAFF. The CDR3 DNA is TGCAGCGTTGAGACGACAGGGAACACTGAAGCTTTCTTT. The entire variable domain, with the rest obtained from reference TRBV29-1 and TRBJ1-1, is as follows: SAVISQKPSRDICQRGTSLTIQCQVDSQVTMMFWYRQQPGQSLTLIATANQGSEATYESGFVIDKFPISRPNLTFSTLTVSNMSPEDSSIYLCSVETTGNTEAFFGQGTRLTVV.

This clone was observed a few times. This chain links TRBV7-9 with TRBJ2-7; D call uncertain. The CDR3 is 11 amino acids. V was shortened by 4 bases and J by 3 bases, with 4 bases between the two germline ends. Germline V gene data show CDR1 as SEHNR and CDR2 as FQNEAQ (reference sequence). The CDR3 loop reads CASSSLYEQYF. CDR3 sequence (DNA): TGTGCCAGCAGCTCCCTCTACGAGCAGTACTTC. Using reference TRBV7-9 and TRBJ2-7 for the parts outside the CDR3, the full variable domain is DTGVSQNPRHKITKRGQNVTFRCDPISEHNRLYWYRQTLGQGPEFLTYFQNEAQLEKSRLLSDRFSAERPKGSFSTLEIQRTEQGDSAMYLCASSSLYEQYFGPGTRLTVT.

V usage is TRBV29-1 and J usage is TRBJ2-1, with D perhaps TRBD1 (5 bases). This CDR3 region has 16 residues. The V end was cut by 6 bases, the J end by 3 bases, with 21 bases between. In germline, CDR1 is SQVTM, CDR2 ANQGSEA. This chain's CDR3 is CSVIEVQVAVYNEQFF. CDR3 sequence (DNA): TGCAGCGTCATCGAGGTACAGGTGGCTGTCTACAATGAGCAGTTCTTC.

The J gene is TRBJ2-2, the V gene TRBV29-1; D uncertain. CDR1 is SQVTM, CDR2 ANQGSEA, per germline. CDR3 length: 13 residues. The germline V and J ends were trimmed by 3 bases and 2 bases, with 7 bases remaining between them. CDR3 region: CSVDQTNTGELFF. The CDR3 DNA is TGCAGCGTTGACCAGACAAACACCGGGGAGCTGTTTTTT.

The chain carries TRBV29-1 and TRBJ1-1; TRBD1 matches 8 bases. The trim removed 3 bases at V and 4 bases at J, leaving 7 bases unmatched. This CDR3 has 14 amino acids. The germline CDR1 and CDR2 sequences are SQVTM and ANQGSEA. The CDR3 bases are TGCAGCGTTGAGATAAGACAGGGGCCCACTGAAGCTTTCTTT. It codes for CSVEIRQGPTEAFF.

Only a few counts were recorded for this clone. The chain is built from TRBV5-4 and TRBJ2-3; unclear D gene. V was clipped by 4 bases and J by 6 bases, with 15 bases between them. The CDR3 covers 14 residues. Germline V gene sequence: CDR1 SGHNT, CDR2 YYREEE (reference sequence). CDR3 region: CASSHDPDQDTQYF. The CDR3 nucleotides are TGTGCCAGCAGCCACGATCCCGATCAGGATACGCAGTATTTT.

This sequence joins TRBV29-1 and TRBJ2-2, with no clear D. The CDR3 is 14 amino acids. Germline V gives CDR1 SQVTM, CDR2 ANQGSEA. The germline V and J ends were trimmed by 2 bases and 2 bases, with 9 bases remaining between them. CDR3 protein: CSVEPQDNTGELFF. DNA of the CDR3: TGCAGCGTTGAACCCCAGGATAACACCGGGGAGCTGTTTTTT.

The CDR3 DNA reads TGCGCCAGCAGCCAAGAGATGGCTACAGGTGAAGCTTTCTTT. Translated: CASSQEMATGEAFF. The rearrangement joins TRBV4-1 to TRBJ1-1, with a tentative D call TRBD1 (5 bases). Trimming took off 0 bases at V and 7 bases at J, with 12 bases between the two ends. In germline, CDR1 is MGHRA, CDR2 YSYEKL. The CDR3 is made up of 14 amino acids.

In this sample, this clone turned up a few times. Written as DNA, the CDR3 is TGCGCCAGCAGTCAGAGGGCACAGGCGAACACCGGGGAGCTGTTTTTT. Translation: CASSQRAQANTGELFF. This sequence joins TRBV23-1 and TRBJ2-2; D possibly matches TRBD1 or TRBD2 (5 bases each). TRBV23-1 is noted as an ORF with a role that remains uncertain. The CDR3 runs to 16 residues. Trimming stripped 3 bases from V and 0 bases from J, with 11 bases between.

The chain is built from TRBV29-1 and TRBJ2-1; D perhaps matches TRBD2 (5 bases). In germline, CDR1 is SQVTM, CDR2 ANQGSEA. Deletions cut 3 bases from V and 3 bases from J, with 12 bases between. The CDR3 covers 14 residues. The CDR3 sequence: CSVEEEQNYNEQFF. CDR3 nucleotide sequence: TGCAGCGTTGAGGAGGAACAGAACTACAATGAGCAGTTCTTC.